Following are 23 T cell receptor beta chains from one sample sequenced in a study of neurological immune-mediated disorders. TCRdb ran MiXCR on the 5' RACE reads and lists one entry per CDR3 protein. This sample has 60,000 to 85,000 distinct CDR3 sequences, with approximately 5% found just once. The sequencing sample was made of PBMCs. These receptors came from a woman aged 70 to 79 with multiple sclerosis.

A few counts support this clonotype. V usage is TRBV4-2 and J usage is TRBJ2-7; D is undetermined. V was clipped by 5 bases and J by 0 bases, with 8 bases between them. Germline CDR1 is LGHNA and CDR2 is YNFKEQ. The CDR3 loop spans 13 amino acids. The CDR3 loop is CASSDRSSYEQYF. As DNA, the CDR3 is TGTGCCAGCAGCGATCGGTCCTCCTACGAGCAGTACTTC.

Many counts were recorded for this clonotype. This rearrangement joins TRBV12-3 or TRBV12-4 to TRBJ2-7, with 9 bases that match TRBD2. The CDR3 spans 15 residues. Trimming at V came to 5 bases and at J to 4 bases, leaving 9 bases not matched to a gene. CDR3 sequence reads: CASSDSGSGLYEQYF. As DNA, the CDR3 is TGTGCCAGCAGTGATAGCGGGAGTGGTTTGTACGAGCAGTACTTC.

The chain has TRBV20-1 and TRBJ2-3; 12 bases align to TRBD2. Germline V gene sequence: CDR1 DFQATT, CDR2 SNEGSKA (reference sequence). Trimming cost V 1 base and J 2 bases; bases outside gene matches: 10. The CDR3 has 18 residues. CDR3 coding DNA: TGCAGTGCTAGAGCCCCGCGGACTAGCGGGAAAGACACAGATACGCAGTATTTT. This sequence encodes CSARAPRTSGKDTDTQYF.

At least ten counts were recorded for this clonotype. The chain has TRBV6-2 or TRBV6-3 and TRBJ2-5; 11 nucleotides match TRBD2. V shed 5 bases, J shed 0 bases, and the junction held 8 bases outside the gene matches. Per germline, CDR1 MNHEY and CDR2 SVGEGT. The CDR3 loop spans 17 amino acids. The CDR3 DNA is TGTGCCAGCAGTAACGGACTAGCGGGTGTACACCAAGAGACCCAGTACTTC. Its translation: CASSNGLAGVHQETQYF.

This clonotype was seen many times. This chain joins TRBV5-1 and TRBJ2-1; D call uncertain. The CDR3 length is 12 residues. The V and J ends lost 0 bases and 10 bases respectively, with 8 bases between them. Germline V lookup: CDR1 SGHRS, CDR2 YFSETQ. This CDR3 is CASSLAEGEQFF. DNA for the CDR3: TGCGCCAGCAGCTTGGCCGAAGGGGAGCAGTTCTTC.

This clonotype was recorded at least ten times. This chain links TRBV12-3 or TRBV12-4 with TRBJ2-3; no clear D gene. Deletions cut 4 bases from V and 11 bases from J, with 13 bases between. The CDR3 length is 12 residues. CDR3 in DNA: TGTGCCAGCAGTTCCTGGACCTTAGGGCAGTATTTT. Amino acids: CASSSWTLGQYF.

This clonotype showed up many times. V usage is TRBV7-2 and J usage is TRBJ1-1; TRBD1 agrees at 8 bases. V lost 4 bases and J lost 5; bases outside the gene matches: 9. Germline CDR1 is SGHTA and CDR2 is FQGNSA. The CDR3 is made up of 15 amino acids. The CDR3 loop reads CASSSRQGLQTEAFF. CDR3 bases: TGTGCCAGCAGCTCAAGACAGGGGCTGCAAACTGAAGCTTTCTTT.

This clonotype has at least ten counts. The rearrangement uses TRBV20-1 and TRBJ1-1, with 7 nucleotides matching TRBD1. The CDR3 sequence is 16 residues long. Trimming took 3 bases from V and 1 from J; bases not matched to a gene: 11. Germline assignment: CDR1 DFQATT and CDR2 SNEGSKA (reference sequence). The CDR3 DNA sequence: TGCAGTGCTAGGGCGACAGGGAGGGGTTGGAACACTGAAGCTTTCTTT. It translates to CSARATGRGWNTEAFF.

This clonotype was seen many times. The gene calls are TRBV3-1 and TRBJ2-1, with D possibly matching TRBD1 (6 bases). Trimming removed 3 bases at V and 4 bases at J, with 19 bases between. Germline CDR1 reads LGHDT; CDR2 reads YNNKEL (reference sequence). This CDR3 comprises 17 residues. The chain's CDR3 is CASSHPRGDTNYNEQFF. CDR3 nucleotide sequence: TGTGCCAGCAGCCACCCCCGAGGGGACACAAATTACAATGAGCAGTTCTTC.

This clonotype occurred many times. The V gene is TRBV3-1, the J gene TRBJ2-1; 9 nucleotides agree with TRBD2. Germline CDR1 reads LGHDT; CDR2 reads YNNKEL (reference sequence). V was pared by 4 bases and J by 4 bases, with 8 bases of the junction left unmatched. CDR3 length equals 16 residues. CDR3 nucleotides: TGTGCCAGCAGCCCACGGACTAGCGAAGCGTACAATGAGCAGTTCTTC. This gives the protein CASSPRTSEAYNEQFF.

This clonotype was detected many times. The chain employs TRBV29-1 and TRBJ1-1, with D unresolved. Germline V gene data show CDR1 as SQVTM and CDR2 as ANQGSEA. V was trimmed by 6 bases and J by 7 bases, leaving 15 bases between them. CDR3 size: 12 residues. Here the CDR3 DNA reads TGCAGCGTCGGTTTAAGCGGTTTTGAAGCTTTCTTT. Its translation: CSVGLSGFEAFF.

This chain connects TRBV9 to TRBJ2-3, with TRBD2 matching over 9 bases. Germline V CDR1 and CDR2: SGDLS, YYNGEE. The CDR3 is made up of 14 amino acids. Trimming cost V 4 bases and J 4 bases; bases outside gene matches: 4. Here the CDR3 DNA reads TGTGCCAGCAGCCCGCAGCGGGGGGCAGATACGCAGTATTTT. Amino acids: CASSPQRGADTQYF.

The chain recombines TRBV11-2 with TRBJ2-1; D is ambiguous. Germline CDR1 reads SGHAT; CDR2 reads FQNNGV. V lost 5 bases and J 7 bases, leaving 15 bases between the germline ends. The CDR3 has 14 residues. The CDR3 here is CASSHERLLNEQFF. Written as DNA, the CDR3 is TGTGCCAGCAGCCACGAAAGACTGCTAAATGAGCAGTTCTTC.

This clonotype has just a few counts. CDR3 region: CSARDFRATNEKLFF. The CDR3 nucleotides are TGCAGTGCTAGAGATTTCAGGGCAACTAATGAAAAACTGTTTTTT. This rearrangement joins TRBV20-1 to TRBJ1-4; D possibly corresponds to TRBD1 (5 bases). There are 15 residues in the CDR3. Trimming stripped 0 bases from V and 0 bases from J, with 8 bases between. The germline gives CDR1 DFQATT, CDR2 SNEGSKA (reference sequence).

This clonotype was counted ten times or more. As DNA, the CDR3 is TGTGCCAGCTCACCATCGGAGGACGAGCAGTACTTC. Protein product: CASSPSEDEQYF. The chain employs TRBV18 and TRBJ2-7, with a possible D match to TRBD2 (5 bases). This CDR3 is built from 12 residues. The germline V gene encodes CDR1 KGHSH and CDR2 LQKENI. Trimming took 2 bases from V and 5 from J, leaving 7 bases between them. Variable domain in full (rest from reference TRBV18 and TRBJ2-7): NAGVMQNPRHLVRRRGQEARLRCSPMKGHSHVYWYRQLPEEGLKFMVYLQKENIIDESGMPKERFSAEFPKEGPSILRIQQVVRGDSAAYFCASSPSEDEQYFGPGTRLTVT.

This clonotype was counted ten times or more. The chain links TRBV20-1 to TRBJ2-1; the match to TRBD2 covers 7 bases. The germline CDR1 and CDR2 sequences are DFQATT and SNEGSKA (reference sequence). V gave up 0 bases and J gave up 4 bases; unmatched junction bases: 9. The CDR3 is made up of 16 amino acids. The CDR3 region has the DNA TGCAGTGCTAGAGATCCCCGCGGGAGTGGGTACAATGAGCAGTTCTTC. Translated: CSARDPRGSGYNEQFF.

In its sample, this clonotype was seen many times. V is TRBV20-1 and J is TRBJ1-4; the match to TRBD1 covers 8 bases. From germline, CDR1 is DFQATT and CDR2 SNEGSKA (reference sequence). The CDR3 has 15 amino acids. V was clipped by 2 bases and J by 6 bases; unmatched bases: 8. CDR3 DNA: TGCAGTGCTAGATCGGACGGACAGGGACATGAAAAACTGTTTTTT. This codes for CSARSDGQGHEKLFF.

This clonotype was detected ten times or more. The chain joins TRBV10-3 to TRBJ2-7, with D uncertain. Germline V gene sequence: CDR1 ENHRY, CDR2 SYGVKD. V was cut by 4 bases and J by 1 base, with 11 bases left in between. The CDR3 covers 14 residues. As DNA, the CDR3 is TGTGCCATCAGTGTTGGCAGAGATTCCTACGAGCAGTACTTC. Translated, it gives CAISVGRDSYEQYF.

This clonotype was picked up many times. This rearrangement joins TRBV20-1 to TRBJ2-2, with D maybe TRBD2 (5 bases). This CDR3 is built from 15 residues. Trimming pared 4 bases from V and 4 bases from J, leaving 16 bases between. Germline V gives CDR1 DFQATT, CDR2 SNEGSKA (reference sequence). The CDR3 here is CSATDGNKGTGELFF. The CDR3 DNA is TGCAGTGCTACGGACGGGAACAAGGGCACCGGGGAGCTGTTTTTT.

This clonotype was detected many times. The CDR3 DNA reads TGTGCCAGCAGTTACTCCCGTCAGGGGCATCAGCCCCAGCATTTT. This translates into CASSYSRQGHQPQHF. The chain uses TRBV6-5 and TRBJ1-5; tentative D call: TRBD1 (6 bases). CDR1 and CDR2 from the germline V gene are MNHEY and SVGAGI. The length of the CDR3 is 15 residues. Trimming took 0 bases from V and 5 from J, leaving 11 bases between them.

This clonotype showed up many times. V gene TRBV7-2 combines with J gene TRBJ1-4; D not resolved. Germline loops: CDR1 SGHTA, CDR2 FQGNSA. Between the trimmed V and J ends, which lost 5 bases and 0 bases, there was a span of 10 bases. The CDR3 extends over 15 amino acids. CDR3 loop: CASSPQRATNEKLFF. Here the CDR3 DNA reads TGTGCCAGCAGCCCTCAAAGAGCAACTAATGAAAAACTGTTTTTT.

This chain joins TRBV28 and TRBJ2-1; D is undetermined. Germline V gene data show CDR1 as MDHEN and CDR2 as SYDVKM. The CDR3 extends over 14 amino acids. V lost 3 bases, J lost 4 bases, and 10 bases lay in between. CDR3 amino acids: CASSFERVYNEQFF. The CDR3 DNA is TGTGCCAGCAGTTTTGAAAGGGTTTACAATGAGCAGTTCTTC.

J is TRBJ2-3 and V is TRBV20-1, with 12 bases identical to TRBD2. Germline CDR1 reads DFQATT; CDR2 reads SNEGSKA (reference sequence). V lost 6 bases to trimming and J lost 4 bases; unmatched junction nucleotides: 5. CDR3 size: 14 residues. CDR3 sequence (DNA): TGCAGTGCCCGACTAGCGGGAGAACCAGATACGCAGTATTTT. The encoded protein is CSARLAGEPDTQYF.